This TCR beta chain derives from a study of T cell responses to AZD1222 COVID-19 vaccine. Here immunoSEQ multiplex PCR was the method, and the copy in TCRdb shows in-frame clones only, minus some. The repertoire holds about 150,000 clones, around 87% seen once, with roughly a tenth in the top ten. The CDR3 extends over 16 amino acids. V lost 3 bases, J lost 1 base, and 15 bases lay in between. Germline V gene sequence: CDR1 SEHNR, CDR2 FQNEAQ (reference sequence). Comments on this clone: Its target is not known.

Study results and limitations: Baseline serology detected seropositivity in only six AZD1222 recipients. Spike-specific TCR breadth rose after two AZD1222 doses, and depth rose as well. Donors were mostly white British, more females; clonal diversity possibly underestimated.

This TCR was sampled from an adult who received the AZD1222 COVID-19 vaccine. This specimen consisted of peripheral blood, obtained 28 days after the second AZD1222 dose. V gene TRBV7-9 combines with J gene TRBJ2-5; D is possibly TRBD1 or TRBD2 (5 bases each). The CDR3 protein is CASSLGGLGTQETQYF. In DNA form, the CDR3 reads TGTGCCAGCAGCTTGGGCGGTCTGGGGACCCAAGAGACCCAGTACTTC.